The 5 T cell receptor beta chains below come from one sample, sequenced in a study of vaccination and CD4 T cells after COVID-19. One entry per CDR3 protein, called by TCRdb with MiXCR from the PCR reads. The table has 20,000 to 25,000 distinct CDR3 sequences, about three fifths seen once. Source: CD4+ T cells from blood, taken before SARS-CoV-2 vaccination. The receptors shown here come from a human donor who had recovered from COVID-19.

The rearrangement links TRBV30 to TRBJ2-7, with 7 bases lining up with TRBD2. This CDR3 contains 13 residues. Germline values: CDR1 GTSNPN, CDR2 SVGIG (reference sequence). Trimming at V came to 6 bases and at J to 3 bases, leaving 8 bases not matched to a gene. As DNA, the CDR3 is TGTGCCTGCCGTGGACTAGGTCGCTACGAGCAGTACTTC. Protein sequence: CACRGLGRYEQYF.

The rearrangement joins TRBV20-1 to TRBJ2-1, with D possibly matching TRBD2 (5 bases). The CDR3 totals 17 residues. From germline, CDR1 is DFQATT and CDR2 SNEGSKA (reference sequence). Deletions cut 5 bases from V and 0 bases from J, with 20 bases between. This chain's CDR3 is CSAPIPGRALSYNEQFF. The CDR3 DNA is TGCAGTGCTCCTATCCCTGGGCGGGCCCTCTCCTACAATGAGCAGTTCTTC.

In its sample, this clonotype was seen a few times. The gene calls are TRBV27 and TRBJ2-7, with TRBD2 identical over 8 bases. CDR1 and CDR2 from the germline V gene are MNHEY and SMNVEV (reference sequence). The CDR3 runs 16 residues. The ends lost 3 bases at V and 5 bases at J; junction bases unmatched: 12. CDR3 DNA: TGTGCCAGCAGTTTCGGGGGGGCAGGGACCTCACACGAGCAGTACTTC. It encodes CASSFGGAGTSHEQYF.

Only one count was recorded for this clonotype. The rearrangement links TRBV6-5 to TRBJ1-1; D might be TRBD1 (6 bases). Germline V gene lookup returns CDR1 MNHEY and CDR2 SVGAGI. This CDR3 spans 16 amino acids. Trimming took off 2 bases at V and 3 bases at J, with 16 bases between the two ends. The CDR3 sequence: CASSYTGSTWYTEAFF. CDR3 nucleotide sequence: TGTGCCAGCAGTTACACAGGGAGCACTTGGTACACTGAAGCTTTCTTT.

This clonotype came up once. The V and J genes are TRBV25-1 and TRBJ2-1; D is perhaps TRBD2 (5 bases). The germline V gene encodes CDR1 MGHDK and CDR2 SYGVNS. The CDR3 is made up of 12 amino acids. V lost 4 bases and J 9 bases, leaving 10 bases between the germline ends. CDR3 sequence reads: CASSGLAGEQFF. The CDR3 DNA reads TGTGCCAGCAGTGGGCTAGCAGGTGAGCAGTTCTTC.